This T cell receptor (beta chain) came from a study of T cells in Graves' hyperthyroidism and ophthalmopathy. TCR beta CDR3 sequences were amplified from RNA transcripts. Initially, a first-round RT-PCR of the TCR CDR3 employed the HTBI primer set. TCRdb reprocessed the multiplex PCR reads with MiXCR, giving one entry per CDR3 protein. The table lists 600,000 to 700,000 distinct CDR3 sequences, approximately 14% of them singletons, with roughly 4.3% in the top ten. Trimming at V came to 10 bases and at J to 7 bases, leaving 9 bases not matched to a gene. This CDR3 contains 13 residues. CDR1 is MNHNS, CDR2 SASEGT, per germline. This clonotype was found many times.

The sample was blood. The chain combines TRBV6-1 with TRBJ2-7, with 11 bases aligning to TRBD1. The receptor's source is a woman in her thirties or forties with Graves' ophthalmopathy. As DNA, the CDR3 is TGTGCCACCTGGACAGGGGGCATAGGGGAGCAGTACTTC. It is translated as CATWTGGIGEQYF.